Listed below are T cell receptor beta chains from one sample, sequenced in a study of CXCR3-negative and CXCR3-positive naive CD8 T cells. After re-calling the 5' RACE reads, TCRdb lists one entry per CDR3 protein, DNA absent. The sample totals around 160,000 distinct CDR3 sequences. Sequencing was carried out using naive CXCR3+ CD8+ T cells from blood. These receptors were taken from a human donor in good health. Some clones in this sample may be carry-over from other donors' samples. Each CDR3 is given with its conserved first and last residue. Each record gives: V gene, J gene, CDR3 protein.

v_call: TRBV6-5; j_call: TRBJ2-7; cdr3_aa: CASSYSVVYEQYF
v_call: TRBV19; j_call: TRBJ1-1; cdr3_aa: CASSFRDRARGSTEAFF
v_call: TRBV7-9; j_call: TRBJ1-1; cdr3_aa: CASSLARSGRATEAFF
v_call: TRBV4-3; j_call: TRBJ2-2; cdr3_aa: CASSQDTSSTGELFF
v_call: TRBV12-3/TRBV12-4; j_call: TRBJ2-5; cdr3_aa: CASSPPDSTKETQYF
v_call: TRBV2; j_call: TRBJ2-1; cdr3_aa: CASIAGTIYNEQFF
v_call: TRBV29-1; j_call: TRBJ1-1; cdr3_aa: CSVEHMNTEAFF
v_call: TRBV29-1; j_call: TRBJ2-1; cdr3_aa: CSGGVSLLEQFF
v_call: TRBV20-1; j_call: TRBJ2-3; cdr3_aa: CSANQGAFTDTQYF
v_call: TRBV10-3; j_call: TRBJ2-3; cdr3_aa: CAISIAPLAGGADTQYF
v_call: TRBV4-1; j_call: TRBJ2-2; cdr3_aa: CASSQALTGELFF
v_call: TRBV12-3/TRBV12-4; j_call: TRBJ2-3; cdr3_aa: CASSVRLAGMDTQYF
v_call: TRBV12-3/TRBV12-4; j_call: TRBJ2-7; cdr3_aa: CASNGQGAYEQYF
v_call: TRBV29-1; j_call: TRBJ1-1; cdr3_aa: CSVEDVVGLNTEAFF
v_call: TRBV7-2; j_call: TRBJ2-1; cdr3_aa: CASSLGLAGNEQFF
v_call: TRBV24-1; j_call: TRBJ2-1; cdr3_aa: CATSVARGDEQFF
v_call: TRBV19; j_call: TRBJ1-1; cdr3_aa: CASSLPPEAFF
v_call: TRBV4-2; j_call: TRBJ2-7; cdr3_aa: CASSATSVTRNEQYF
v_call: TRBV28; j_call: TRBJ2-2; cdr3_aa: CASSLRTVNTGELFF
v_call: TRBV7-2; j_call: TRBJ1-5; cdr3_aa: CASSWDLNQPQHF
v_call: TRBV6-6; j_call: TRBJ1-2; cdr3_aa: CASGVRGPDGYTF
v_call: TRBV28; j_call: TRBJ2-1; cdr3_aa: CASSGGGYNEQFF
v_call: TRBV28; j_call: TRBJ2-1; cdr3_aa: CASRSTGTRYRSYNEQFF
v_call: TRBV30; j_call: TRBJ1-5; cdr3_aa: CAWSADSYSNQPQHF
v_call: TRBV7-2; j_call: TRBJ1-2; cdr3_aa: CASSPPRGELNYGYTF
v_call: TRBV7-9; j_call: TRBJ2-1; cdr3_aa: CASRPGNEQFF
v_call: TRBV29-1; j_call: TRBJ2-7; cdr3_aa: CSGLKEGTYEQYF
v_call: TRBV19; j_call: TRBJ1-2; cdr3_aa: CASRQGANYGYTF
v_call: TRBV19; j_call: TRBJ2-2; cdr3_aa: CASSIGLRAVRELFF
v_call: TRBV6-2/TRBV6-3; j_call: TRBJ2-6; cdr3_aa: CASTPRDRASSGANVLTF
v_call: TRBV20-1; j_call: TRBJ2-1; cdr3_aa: CSAPIAGGYNEQFF
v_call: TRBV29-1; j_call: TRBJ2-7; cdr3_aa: CSGASSYEQYF
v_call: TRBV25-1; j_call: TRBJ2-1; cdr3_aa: CASRVAGGGRNNEQFF
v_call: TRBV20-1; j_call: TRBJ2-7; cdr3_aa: CSARDLLTYEQYF
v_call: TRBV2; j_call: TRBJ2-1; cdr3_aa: CAILLAGGHNEQFF
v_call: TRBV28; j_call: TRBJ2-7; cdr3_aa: CASSFPGTGAYEQYF
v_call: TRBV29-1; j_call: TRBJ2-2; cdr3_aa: CSVRRETDTGELFF
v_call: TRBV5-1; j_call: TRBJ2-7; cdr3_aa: CASSLEQGRREQYF
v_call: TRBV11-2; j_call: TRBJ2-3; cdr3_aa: CASSLVGGAGDTQYF